Each of the 27 T cell receptor beta chains below was sequenced from the same sample in a study of beta chain features in type 1 diabetes. Study results and limitations: Patients with Type 1 diabetes showed moderately but significantly shorter TCRB CDR3s in all four CD4+ subsets.

The investigators reverse transcribed all of the isolated RNA, so they sequenced expressed TCRB transcripts. Produced via immunoSEQ multiplex PCR; TCRdb's table is partial and in-frame only. Here the sample spans about 360,000 clones, around 12% being singletons. No antigens are known for them. The sequencing sample was made of naive CD4+ T cells from blood. The receptors here all came from a woman between 18 and 30 years old with type 1 diabetes.

The chain joins TRBV5-5 to TRBJ2-2, with D perhaps TRBD2 (6 bases). Germline V gene data show CDR1 as SGHKS and CDR2 as YYEKEE (reference sequence). There are 15 residues in the CDR3. Trimming cost V 0 bases and J 6 bases, with 12 bases left between them. For the CDR3, the DNA is TGTGCCAGCAGCTTGGCGGCGGGATTCGCCGGGGAGCTGTTTTTT. Translating gives CASSLAAGFAGELFF. Complete variable domain (other parts from reference TRBV5-5 and TRBJ2-2): DAGVTQSPTHLIKTRGQQVTLRCSPISGHKSVSWYQQVLGQGPQFIFQYYEKEERGRGNFPDRFSARQFPNYSSELNVNALLLGDSALYLCASSLAAGFAGELFFGEGSRLTVL.

This clone was counted a few times. As DNA, the CDR3 is TGTGCCAGTAGTAGATCGGGGTCAGCCGGAGAGACCCAGTACTTC. This encodes CASSRSGSAGETQYF. V usage is TRBV19 and J usage is TRBJ2-5; a possible D gene is TRBD2 (5 bases). Trimming pared 4 bases from V and 4 bases from J, leaving 16 bases between. The CDR3 extends over 15 amino acids. Germline assignment: CDR1 LNHDA and CDR2 SQIVND (reference sequence).

This clone has more than one count but fewer than ten. The chain carries TRBV2 and TRBJ1-3; D remains unclear. This CDR3 has 13 residues. V shed 9 bases and J shed 0 bases, with 9 bases lying between them. Germline loops: CDR1 SNHLY, CDR2 FYNNEI. The CDR3 coding sequence is TGTGCCAGGAGGCCCAGCTCTGGAAACACCATATATTTT. Encoded protein: CARRPSSGNTIYF.

The chain links TRBV20-1 to TRBJ1-1; D unclear. The V gene's germline CDR1 is DFQATT and CDR2 SNEGSKA (reference sequence). The CDR3 is 9 residues long. V lost 5 bases and J lost 7, with 5 bases in between. CDR3 amino acids: CSARSEAFF. CDR3 nucleotide sequence: TGCAGTGCTCGCAGTGAAGCTTTCTTT.

In its sample, this clone was seen a few times. The chain joins TRBV29-1 to TRBJ1-1; D is perhaps TRBD1 (5 bases). CDR3 size: 15 residues. V lost 2 bases and J 1 base, leaving 14 bases between the germline ends. Germline V lookup: CDR1 SQVTM, CDR2 ANQGSEA. The DNA for the CDR3 is TGCAGCGTTGAATTGGTCCCCGGGGGGAACACTGAAGCTTTCTTT. The encoded protein is CSVELVPGGNTEAFF.

J is TRBJ2-7 and V is TRBV5-1; 7 nucleotides align to TRBD1. In germline, CDR1 is SGHRS, CDR2 YFSETQ. V trimming: 0 bases; J trimming: 3 bases; junction bases outside the gene matches: 3. CDR3 length: 14 residues. The CDR3 DNA reads TGCGCCAGCAGCTTGGACGGACAGGTCTACGAGCAGTACTTC. This gives the protein CASSLDGQVYEQYF.

This clone has just a few counts. The chain has TRBV5-4 and TRBJ2-1, with D unresolved. The CDR3 consists of 13 residues. Between the trimmed V and J ends, which lost 1 base and 6 bases, there was a span of 8 bases. From germline, CDR1 is SGHNT and CDR2 YYREEE (reference sequence). The CDR3 DNA reads TGTGCCAGCAGCTTGTCCCGAGGCAATGAGCAGTTCTTC. Translated, it gives CASSLSRGNEQFF.

In this sample, this clone turned up a few times. J is TRBJ2-5 and V is TRBV7-2; TRBD2 agrees at 7 bases. This CDR3 contains 16 residues. V lost 5 bases, J lost 3 bases, and 12 bases stayed unmatched. Per the germline V gene, CDR1 is SGHTA and CDR2 is FQGNSA. The DNA for the CDR3 is TGTGCCAGCAGCCTAGGGGCGGGAGAGTTAAAAGAGACCCAGTACTTC. This translates into CASSLGAGELKETQYF.

The table lists this clone with a few counts. The J gene is TRBJ1-1, the V gene TRBV6-6; weak D call: TRBD1 (6 bases). Germline V gene sequence: CDR1 MNHNY, CDR2 SVGAGI (reference sequence). This CDR3 has 16 residues. V was shortened by 0 bases and J by 7 bases, with 18 bases between the two germline ends. The CDR3 DNA is TGTGCCAGCAGTTACTCGACGGGCAGGGGTAAGGGTGAAGCTTTCTTT. Its translation: CASSYSTGRGKGEAFF.

The table lists this clone with a few counts. This chain links TRBV20-1 with TRBJ2-2; D uncertain. Germline lookup yields CDR1 DFQATT and CDR2 SNEGSKA (reference sequence). Trimming took off 6 bases at V and 7 bases at J, with 9 bases between the two ends. The CDR3 extends over 11 amino acids. CDR3 in amino acids: CSAAVVGELFF. The CDR3 coding sequence is TGCAGTGCCGCCGTAGTCGGGGAGCTGTTTTTT.

This chain joins TRBV7-9 and TRBJ1-5; 8 bases agree with TRBD1. Losses at the gene ends were 4 bases for V and 7 bases for J; bases not matched to a gene: 6. Germline V gene sequence: CDR1 SEHNR, CDR2 FQNEAQ (reference sequence). The CDR3 extends over 14 amino acids. The CDR3 nucleotides are TGTGCCAGCAGCTCTGGACAGGGTGAGCAGCCCCAGCATTTT. Translated, it gives CASSSGQGEQPQHF.

There are a few counts of this clone. J is TRBJ2-1 and V is TRBV7-8; 7 bases are a match to TRBD1. V lost 6 bases to trimming and J lost 2 bases; unmatched junction nucleotides: 7. CDR1 is SGHVS and CDR2 is FQNEAQ in the germline V gene. The CDR3 contains 15 residues. In DNA, the CDR3 is TGTGCCAGCAGGACAGACAGGGCTACCTACAATGAGCAGTTCTTC. The encoded protein is CASRTDRATYNEQFF.

The table lists this clone with a few counts. V and J are TRBV7-2 and TRBJ2-7, with 8 bases that match TRBD2. CDR1 and CDR2 (germline): SGHTA, FQGNSA. This CDR3 is built from 14 residues. The V and J ends lost 2 bases and 6 bases, in that order; junction bases with no gene match: 6. As DNA, the CDR3 is TGTGCCAGCAGCTTATACGGGAGGGACCGCGAGCAGTACTTC. This sequence encodes CASSLYGRDREQYF.

The sample holds a few counts of this clone. CDR3 in amino acids: CASSLQGARTEAFF. In DNA, the CDR3 is TGTGCCAGCAGTTTACAGGGGGCGCGGACTGAAGCTTTCTTT. V is TRBV28 and J is TRBJ1-1, with 8 nucleotides matching TRBD1. Trimming cost V 2 bases and J 5 bases; bases outside gene matches: 4. Germline CDR1 and CDR2: MDHEN and SYDVKM. This CDR3 is built from 14 residues.

V usage is TRBV19 and J usage is TRBJ2-1; TRBD1 matches at 12 bases. The CDR3 loop spans 15 amino acids. Germline V gene sequence: CDR1 LNHDA, CDR2 SQIVND (reference sequence). The V segment lost 5 bases and the J segment 6 bases; nucleotides outside the gene matches: 5. CDR3 sequence reads: CASSPGTGGRNEQFF. Here the CDR3 DNA reads TGTGCCAGTAGTCCCGGGACAGGGGGCCGCAATGAGCAGTTCTTC.

This clone has just a few counts. The chain employs TRBV7-3 and TRBJ2-3; 11 bases line up with TRBD2. Germline V gene sequence: CDR1 SGHTA, CDR2 FQGTGA. The CDR3 extends over 16 amino acids. Trimming at V came to 5 bases and at J to 2 bases, leaving 6 bases not matched to a gene. CDR3 sequence: CASSPGGLAATDTQYF. The CDR3, as DNA: TGTGCCAGCAGCCCAGGGGGACTAGCGGCCACAGATACGCAGTATTTT.

CDR3 DNA sequence: TGTGCCTGGAGTGTACTGTATCAGCCCCAGCATTTT. Translated, it gives CAWSVLYQPQHF. The chain carries TRBV30 and TRBJ1-5; D unclear. Trimming removed 0 bases at V and 5 bases at J, with 5 bases between. There are 12 residues in the CDR3. Germline assignment: CDR1 GTSNPN and CDR2 SVGIG (reference sequence). Looking up the rest from reference TRBV30 and TRBJ1-5 gives the full variable domain: SQTIHQWPATLVQPVGSPLSLECTVEGTSNPNLYWYRQAAGRGLQLLFYSVGIGQISSEVPQNLSASRPQDRQFILSSKKLLLSDSGFYLCAWSVLYQPQHFGDGTRLSIL.

Comments on this clone: At the DNA level, this CDR3 is encoded by other sequences in the same sample as well. The chain joins TRBV5-4 to TRBJ2-5; 9 bases map to TRBD2. The CDR3 has 14 amino acids. Germline V lookup: CDR1 SGHNT, CDR2 YYREEE (reference sequence). V lost 4 bases, J lost 4 bases, and 5 bases stayed unmatched. CDR3: CASSRRGGPETQYF. The DNA for the CDR3 is TGTGCCAGCAGCCGGCGGGGGGGCCCAGAGACCCAGTACTTC.

This clone has only a few counts. CDR3 nucleotide sequence: TGTGCCAGCAGCTTAGAAGCCGGGACTAGCGGGAGTGTAGAGACCCAGTACTTC. Translation gives CASSLEAGTSGSVETQYF. The chain carries TRBV11-2 and TRBJ2-5; 14 bases agree with TRBD2. Germline lookup yields CDR1 SGHAT and CDR2 FQNNGV. This CDR3 spans 18 amino acids. V shed 0 bases and J 4 bases; nucleotides not matched to a gene: 7.

CDR3 sequence (DNA): TGTGCCACCATACCGGCCCCCACAAGCGACGAGCAGTACTTC. This gives the protein CATIPAPTSDEQYF. The chain uses TRBV10-3 and TRBJ2-7; D is unclear. Per the germline V gene, CDR1 is ENHRY and CDR2 is SYGVKD. V was shortened by 10 bases and J by 5 bases, with 21 bases between the two germline ends. CDR3 length: 14 amino acids.

This chain uses TRBV11-2 with TRBJ1-2, with 8 bases identical to TRBD1. Unmatched junction bases numbered 5, after V lost 5 bases and J lost 6 bases. The CDR3 loop spans 13 amino acids. Germline values: CDR1 SGHAT, CDR2 FQNNGV. CDR3 protein: CASSKPGQDGYTF. Here the CDR3 DNA reads TGTGCCAGCAGCAAACCGGGACAGGATGGCTACACCTTC. Using reference TRBV11-2 and TRBJ1-2 for the parts outside the CDR3, the full variable domain is EAGVAQSPRYKIIEKRQSVAFWCNPISGHATLYWYQQILGQGPKLLIQFQNNGVVDDSQLPKDRFSAERLKGVDSTLKIQPAKLEDSAVYLCASSKPGQDGYTFGSGTRLTVV.

This clone was seen a few times. V is TRBV2 and J is TRBJ2-3, with a tentative D call TRBD2 (5 bases). V gave up 7 bases and J gave up 4 bases, with 15 bases separating them. Germline V gives CDR1 SNHLY, CDR2 FYNNEI. The CDR3 runs to 14 residues. The CDR3 region is CASISDSGADTQYF. CDR3 coding DNA: TGTGCCAGCATATCGGACTCCGGGGCAGATACGCAGTATTTT.

V usage is TRBV4-1 and J usage is TRBJ2-4; tentatively, D is TRBD2 (5 bases). The CDR3 covers 14 residues. V gave up 4 bases and J gave up 8 bases, with 15 bases separating them. Germline V gene sequence: CDR1 MGHRA, CDR2 YSYEKL. In DNA form, the CDR3 reads TGCGCCAGCAGCCGAACTAGTCTACCTGACATTCAGTACTTC. Protein: CASSRTSLPDIQYF.

The chain has TRBV5-6 and TRBJ2-6; the D is unclear. This CDR3 contains 15 residues. V lost 5 bases, J lost 3 bases, and 12 bases lay in between. Germline V gene data show CDR1 as SGHDT and CDR2 as YYEEEE. In nucleotides, the CDR3 is TGTGCCAGCAGGCCCTATGCTGGTGGGGCCAACGTCCTGACTTTC. Amino acids: CASRPYAGGANVLTF.

V and J are TRBV6-4 and TRBJ2-5, with D possibly TRBD1 on 5 matching bases. The CDR3 covers 13 residues. The germline gives CDR1 MRHNA, CDR2 SNTAGT. V lost 6 bases to trimming and J lost 5 bases, with 13 bases between them. The CDR3 DNA sequence: TGTGCCAGCAGCACCAGGGAACGGGAGACCCAGTACTTC. Translated: CASSTRERETQYF.

A few counts support this clone. The gene calls are TRBV4-3 and TRBJ2-7; D remains ambiguous. The V gene's germline CDR1 is LGHNA and CDR2 YSLEER. The V and J ends lost 1 base and 6 bases respectively, with 13 bases between them. The CDR3 covers 14 residues. CDR3 region: CASSQVAEFGEQYF. For the CDR3, the DNA is TGCGCCAGCAGCCAAGTCGCGGAGTTCGGCGAGCAGTACTTC.

This clone occurred a few times. V usage is TRBV29-1 and J usage is TRBJ1-1; D is possibly TRBD1 (6 bases). This CDR3 has 13 amino acids. Germline CDR1 SQVTM, CDR2 ANQGSEA. V lost 7 bases and J 1 base, leaving 13 bases between the germline ends. CDR3 coding DNA: TGCAGCGGGGGACACCGAACGAACACTGAAGCTTTCTTT. Amino acid sequence: CSGGHRTNTEAFF.